This T cell receptor (beta chain) was identified in a study of T cell clonotyping in hematopoietic cell transplantation. Looking at the study overall: Cytoreduction preceded collection of pretransplant recipient samples.

This clone was seen just once. Noted time point: recipient sample about 28 days before transplant, after cytoreduction. TCRdb's table, derived via immunoSEQ multiplex PCR, lists solely in-frame clones and lacks some. This sample has 20,000 or so clones, with around 90% found just once. This material consisted of peripheral blood mononuclear cells, taken before stem cell transplant. The TCR was taken from a man between 18 and 35 years old with biphenotypic leukemia. Some clones in this sample may be carry-over from other donors' samples.

In DNA, the CDR3 is TGTGCCAGTAGTATGACGGACAGGGTCTATGGCTACACCTTC. As protein: CASSMTDRVYGYTF. The chain carries TRBV19 and TRBJ1-2; 8 bases agree with TRBD1. Per germline, CDR1 LNHDA and CDR2 SQIVND (reference sequence). V shed 3 bases, J shed 4 bases, and the junction held 4 bases outside the gene matches. The CDR3 spans 14 residues. Combining the CDR3 with reference TRBV19 and TRBJ1-2 gives the whole variable domain DGGITQSPKYLFRKEGQNVTLSCEQNLNHDAMYWYRQDPGQGLRLIYYSQIVNDFQKGDIAEGYSVSREKKESFPLTVTSAQKNPTAFYLCASSMTDRVYGYTFGSGTRLTVV.